These 24 T cell receptor beta chains were all obtained from the same sample, sequenced in a study of cytomegalovirus exposure and HLA in healthy donors. The PCR made use of 60 Vbeta and 13 Jbeta primers. Produced via immunoSEQ multiplex PCR; TCRdb's table is partial and in-frame only. The repertoire holds about 190,000 clones, with about an eighth as singletons. Material for sequencing was PBMCs. These receptors all stem from a man over 45 in good health and CMV-seropositive.

This clone was found a few times. The V and J genes are TRBV4-3 and TRBJ1-5; weak D call: TRBD1 (6 bases). The germline V gene has CDR1 LGHNA and CDR2 YSLEER. This CDR3 spans 15 amino acids. V gave up 5 bases and J gave up 7 bases, with 18 bases separating them. CDR3 in DNA: TGCGCCAGCAGCGCCACCCCAGGGGTAGGACAGCCCCAGCATTTT. Translating gives CASSATPGVGQPQHF.

V is TRBV30 and J is TRBJ1-6; weak D call: TRBD1 (6 bases). This CDR3 region has 13 residues. Germline-derived CDR1 and CDR2 are GTSNPN and SVGIG (reference sequence). V shed 2 bases and J shed 7 bases, with 9 bases lying between them. CDR3 DNA sequence: TGTGCCTGGAGTTCAGGGGACAATTCACCCCTCCACTTT. Translating it yields CAWSSGDNSPLHF.

This clone was seen a few times. This chain links TRBV5-1 with TRBJ2-1; 13 nucleotides match TRBD2. The CDR3 has 18 amino acids. Losses at the gene ends were 4 bases for V and 1 base for J; bases not matched to a gene: 8. Germline V gene data show CDR1 as SGHRS and CDR2 as YFSETQ. The CDR3 spells CASSPPWTSGGSYNEQFF. The CDR3 bases are TGCGCCAGCAGCCCCCCCTGGACTAGCGGGGGTTCCTACAATGAGCAGTTCTTC.

This clone was seen a few times. The chain employs TRBV5-6 and TRBJ2-5; maybe TRBD1 (5 bases). The germline V gene encodes CDR1 SGHDT and CDR2 YYEEEE. V was pared by 2 bases and J by 1 base, with 9 bases between. The CDR3 runs 14 residues. The CDR3 DNA reads TGTGCCAGCAGCTTTAAGGGGCTCCAAGAGACCCAGTACTTC. It codes for CASSFKGLQETQYF.

This clone was observed a handful of times. V and J are TRBV5-4 and TRBJ1-3, with TRBD1 matching over 7 bases. The germline CDR1 and CDR2 sequences are SGHNT and YYREEE (reference sequence). V trimming: 4 bases; J trimming: 0 bases; junction bases outside the gene matches: 7. The CDR3 sequence is 16 residues long. The CDR3 nucleotides read TGTGCCAGCAGCCCCGGGACAGTGAGCTCTGGAAACACCATATATTTT. Amino acid sequence: CASSPGTVSSGNTIYF.

This clone was seen only a few times. The chain has TRBV6-1 and TRBJ2-1; a possible D gene is TRBD2 (5 bases). The germline V gene encodes CDR1 MNHNS and CDR2 SASEGT. V was trimmed by 2 bases and J by 6 bases, leaving 17 bases between them. This CDR3 is 16 amino acids long. The DNA for the CDR3 is TGTGCCAGCAGTGAAAGCATGGGGAGTACGACCAATGAGCAGTTCTTC. Translating gives CASSESMGSTTNEQFF.

A word on this clone: The junction shows a germline mismatch at one end, possibly a read error. The sample has other DNA sequences that encode this CDR3 too. The chain recombines TRBV5-6 with TRBJ1-1, with TRBD1 as a possible D gene (6 bases). The germline CDR1 and CDR2 sequences are SGHDT and YYEEEE. This CDR3 region has 17 residues. The CDR3 here is CASSSSPGRGAGTEAFF. For the CDR3, the DNA is TGTGCCAGCAGCTCCTCTCCCGGCCGGGGGGCCGGCACTGAAGCCTTCTTT. Looking up the rest from reference TRBV5-6 and TRBJ1-1 gives the full variable domain: DAGVTQSPTHLIKTRGQQVTLRCSPKSGHDTVSWYQQALGQGPQFIFQYYEEEERQRGNFPDRFSGHQFPNYSSELNVNALLLGDSALYLCASSSSPGRGAGTEAFFGQGTRLTVV.

The CDR3 protein is CASTMGALYEQYF. CDR3 coding DNA: TGTGCCAGCACGATGGGGGCACTCTACGAGCAGTACTTC. The chain employs TRBV25-1 and TRBJ2-5; possible D gene TRBD1, 6 bases. The end of the DNA aligns better with TRBJ2-7, so the J call may be wrong. CDR1 is MGHDK and CDR2 is SYGVNS in the germline V gene. The CDR3 has 13 residues.

The chain links TRBV4-2 to TRBJ2-7, with a possible D match to TRBD1 (6 bases). The CDR3 extends over 14 amino acids. Per germline, CDR1 LGHNA and CDR2 YNFKEQ. The ends were cut back, 1 base at V and 6 bases at J, with 13 bases in the middle. CDR3 bases: TGTGCCAGCAGCCAAGTTTCGGCAGGGGCCGAGCAGTACTTC. This gives the protein CASSQVSAGAEQYF.

A few counts support this clone. The gene calls are TRBV7-8 and TRBJ2-7; the match to TRBD2 covers 10 bases. CDR3 length: 15 amino acids. Germline trimming cut 0 bases from V and 6 bases from J; bases unmatched to any gene: 5. CDR1 and CDR2 (germline): SGHVS, FQNEAQ. The CDR3 sequence is CASSLANERGGEQYF. CDR3 sequence (DNA): TGTGCCAGCAGCTTAGCGAACGAGCGGGGGGGCGAGCAGTACTTC.

This clone has a handful of counts. The genes are TRBV11-3 and TRBJ1-1; D remains unclear. The CDR3 covers 15 residues. The V end was cut by 3 bases, the J end by 1 base, with 12 bases between. CDR1 SGHNT and CDR2 YENEEA come from the germline V gene. The CDR3 protein is CASSLGSTGNTEAFF. In DNA form, the CDR3 reads TGTGCCAGCAGCTTGGGCTCGACCGGGAACACTGAAGCTTTCTTT.

This chain links TRBV27 with TRBJ2-4; TRBD2 might be the D (6 bases). The CDR3 is 13 residues long. Trimming removed 2 bases from V and 8 bases from J, with 10 bases in between. Germline values: CDR1 MNHEY, CDR2 SMNVEV (reference sequence). CDR3 protein: CASSLRGADIQYF. The CDR3 nucleotides read TGTGCCAGCAGTTTACGCGGGGCGGACATTCAGTACTTC.

Only a few counts were recorded for this clone. The chain carries TRBV28 and TRBJ1-2; 9 positions agree with TRBD1. CDR1 MDHEN and CDR2 SYDVKM come from the germline V gene. The CDR3 consists of 13 residues. Losses at the gene ends were 7 bases for V and 8 bases for J; bases not matched to a gene: 8. In DNA form, the CDR3 reads TGTGCCAGCATTCACCGGGACAGGGTCGGCTACACCTTC. It yields the protein CASIHRDRVGYTF.

CDR3 DNA: TGTGCCAGCAGCCTGGGGGGAATTAGAACAGATACGCAGTATTTT. Its translation: CASSLGGIRTDTQYF. The chain couples TRBV7-9 to TRBJ2-3, with D possibly matching TRBD2 (6 bases). Germline CDR1 and CDR2: SEHNR and FQNEAQ (reference sequence). The CDR3 contains 15 residues. V was cut by 5 bases and J by 3 bases, with 15 bases left in between.

This rearrangement joins TRBV5-1 to TRBJ2-7, with D possibly TRBD1 on 6 matching bases. Germline loops: CDR1 SGHRS, CDR2 YFSETQ. The CDR3 spans 14 residues. Trimming left V 4 bases short and J 1 base short, with 12 bases between. The chain's CDR3 is CASSKDRGSYEQYF. Here the CDR3 DNA reads TGCGCCAGCAGCAAGGACAGAGGTTCCTACGAGCAGTACTTC.

The rearrangement uses TRBV7-8 and TRBJ2-1; TRBD1 is a possible D gene (6 bases). Germline-derived CDR1 and CDR2 are SGHVS and FQNEAQ. CDR3 length equals 16 residues. V was clipped by 2 bases and J by 6 bases, with 17 bases between them. Written as DNA, the CDR3 is TGTGCCAGCAGCTTATTAGGACAGTTTTTTCGCAATGAGCAGTTCTTC. This sequence encodes CASSLLGQFFRNEQFF.

The chain carries TRBV27 and TRBJ1-1; weak D call: TRBD1 (5 bases). The CDR3 is 15 amino acids. Trimming shortened V by 2 bases and J by 4 bases, and 14 bases separated the two germline ends. In germline, CDR1 is MNHEY, CDR2 SMNVEV (reference sequence). CDR3 in DNA: TGTGCCAGCAGTTTAATGAGCAGGGTCGGCACTGAAGCTTTCTTT. Translated: CASSLMSRVGTEAFF.

A word on this clone: The junction departs from the called germline gene at one end, perhaps through a read error. The chain combines TRBV2 with TRBJ1-1, with a possible D match to TRBD1 (5 bases). In germline, CDR1 is SNHLY, CDR2 FYNNEI. The CDR3 is 9 amino acids. In DNA form, the CDR3 reads TGTGCCAGCTCCCAAGGACACCTTTTT. Translating gives CASSQGHLF.

The table lists this clone with a few counts. J is TRBJ2-2 and V is TRBV5-1; weak D call: TRBD1 (8 bases). CDR3 length: 14 amino acids. Per germline, CDR1 SGHRS and CDR2 YFSETQ. The V and J ends lost 4 bases and 6 bases respectively, with 13 bases between them. CDR3 protein: CASSPTGGAGELFF. The CDR3, as DNA: TGCGCCAGCAGCCCCACAGGGGGGGCCGGGGAGCTGTTTTTT.

The table lists this clone with a few counts. The CDR3 nucleotides read TGTGCCAGCAGCTCCCGCAGCGGGGGGCCCCAGGCCCAGTACTTC. This translates into CASSSRSGGPQAQYF. The gene calls are TRBV11-3 and TRBJ2-5; 9 positions match TRBD2. The J segment lost 9 bases and the V segment lost 4 bases, leaving 12 bases of the junction unmatched. Germline V CDR1 and CDR2: SGHNT, YENEEA. This CDR3 is 15 amino acids long.

This chain links TRBV5-1 with TRBJ1-1, with a possible D match to TRBD1 (5 bases). The CDR3 length is 14 residues. Germline V lookup: CDR1 SGHRS, CDR2 YFSETQ. The V end lost 4 bases, the J end lost 0 bases, and 10 bases lay between the germline ends. CDR3 loop: CASSGRGMNTEAFF. The DNA of the CDR3 is TGCGCCAGCAGCGGAAGGGGCATGAACACTGAAGCTTTCTTT.

The chain uses TRBV14 and TRBJ2-5, with 8 bases that match TRBD1. The CDR3 totals 22 residues. V lost 4 bases and J lost 2; bases outside the gene matches: 27. Germline CDR1 and CDR2: SGHDN and FVKESK. The CDR3: CASSPRRSWLGQALEGQETQYF. The DNA for the CDR3 is TGTGCCAGCAGCCCAAGAAGGAGTTGGTTGGGACAGGCCCTGGAGGGGCAAGAGACCCAGTACTTC.

The gene calls are TRBV5-1 and TRBJ2-5, with D possibly matching TRBD2 (6 bases). The CDR3 has 13 amino acids. The germline CDR1 and CDR2 sequences are SGHRS and YFSETQ. Trimming shortened V by 10 bases and J by 9 bases, and 22 bases separated the two germline ends. The DNA for the CDR3 is TGCGCCTCTAGTCCAGCCGGTGGGGAGGCCCAGTACTTC. Protein: CASSPAGGEAQYF.

The V gene is TRBV5-4, the J gene TRBJ2-5, with 8 bases fitting TRBD1. Germline V CDR1 and CDR2: SGHNT, YYREEE (reference sequence). The CDR3 spans 15 residues. The J segment lost 1 base and the V segment lost 1 base, leaving 3 bases of the junction unmatched. This CDR3 is CASSLSQGAQETQYF. CDR3 DNA sequence: TGTGCCAGCAGCTTGTCCCAGGGGGCCCAAGAGACCCAGTACTTC. Combining the CDR3 with reference TRBV5-4 and TRBJ2-5 gives the whole variable domain ETGVTQSPTHLIKTRGQQVTLRCSSQSGHNTVSWYQQALGQGPQFIFQYYREEENGRGNFPPRFSGLQFPNYSSELNVNALELDDSALYLCASSLSQGAQETQYFGPGTRLLVL.